The text below deals with one T cell receptor beta chain. This entry belongs to a study of control samples from healthy donors and cancer patients. Assay used: immunoSEQ multiplex PCR; TCRdb lists only in-frame clones, some missing. The table lists 60,000 to 95,000 clones, around four fifths of them singletons. Sample: blood. The TCR comes from a man between 50 and 59 years old in good health.

In DNA form, the CDR3 reads TGTGCCAGTAGTATAAAGGGGGGCTACGAGCAGTACTTC. Translation: CASSIKGGYEQYF. V is TRBV19 and J is TRBJ2-7, with D perhaps being TRBD1 or TRBD2 (6 bases each). CDR3 length: 13 amino acids. Germline V lookup: CDR1 LNHDA, CDR2 SQIVND (reference sequence). The V end was cut by 2 bases, the J end by 3 bases, with 8 bases between.